The source of this T cell receptor beta chain is a study of regulatory T cells in long-lasting Graves disease. Investigators prepared the TCR beta libraries by applying iRepertoire HTBI primers and Arm-PCR of CDR3 regions. Via MiXCR, TCRdb re-called the multiplex PCR reads, giving one row per CDR3 protein. Counted here are roughly 510,000 distinct CDR3 sequences, roughly 16% occurring once; the ten biggest clones make up more than 10%. This clonotype was picked up many times. V gave up 2 bases and J gave up 0 bases; unmatched junction bases: 4. The CDR3 has 15 amino acids. The time point denotes: newly diagnosed GD, antithyroid drugs for less than 3 months. The TCR library was prepared using RNA isolated from PBMCs. These data were also filed under a second study, of T cells in Graves' hyperthyroidism and ophthalmopathy.

The sample here was peripheral blood mononuclear cells (PBMCs), taken at new diagnosis, from a patient treated with antithyroid drugs. The sequence was collected from a man aged 18 to 30 with Graves disease. V gene TRBV12-3 or TRBV12-4 combines with J gene TRBJ2-7, with 7 bases fitting TRBD1. This CDR3 reads CASSLMTGSSYEQYF. The CDR3, as DNA: TGTGCCAGCAGTTTAATGACAGGGAGCTCCTACGAGCAGTACTTC.